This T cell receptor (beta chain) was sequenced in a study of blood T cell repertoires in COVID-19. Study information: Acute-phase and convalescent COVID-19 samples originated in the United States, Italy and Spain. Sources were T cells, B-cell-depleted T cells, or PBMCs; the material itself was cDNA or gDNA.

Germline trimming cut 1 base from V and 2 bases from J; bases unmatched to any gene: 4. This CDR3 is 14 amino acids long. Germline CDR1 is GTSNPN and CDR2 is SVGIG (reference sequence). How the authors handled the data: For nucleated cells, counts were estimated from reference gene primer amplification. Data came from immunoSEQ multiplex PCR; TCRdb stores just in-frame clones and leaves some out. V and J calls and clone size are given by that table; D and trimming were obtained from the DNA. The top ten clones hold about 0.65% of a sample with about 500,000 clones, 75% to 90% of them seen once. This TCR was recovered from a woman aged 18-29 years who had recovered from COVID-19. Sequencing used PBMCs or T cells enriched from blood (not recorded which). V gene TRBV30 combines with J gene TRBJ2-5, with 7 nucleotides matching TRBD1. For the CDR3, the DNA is TGTGCCTGGAGTGGACAGGGCAAACAAGAGACCCAGTACTTC. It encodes CAWSGQGKQETQYF.